This T cell receptor beta chain derives from a study of blood T cells in healthy people across ages. Combining a sample-barcoded 5' primer with a J-beta primer mix, a second PCR ran for 7 to 11 cycles. TCRdb re-called the 5' RACE reads with MiXCR, one entry per CDR3 protein. The sample includes 790,000 or so distinct CDR3 sequences, around 50% of them seen just once. All donors came from Russia, were Caucasian and healthy, and spanned ages about 6 to 100. This clonotype has more than one count but fewer than ten. This CDR3 spans 11 amino acids. Germline lookup yields CDR1 SGHRS and CDR2 YFSETQ. Trimming shortened V by 2 bases and J by 4 bases, and 1 base separated the two germline ends.

This chain joins TRBV5-1 and TRBJ2-4; D uncertain. The sample taken for sequencing was blood. The TCR originated in a man older than 75 in good health. The CDR3 spells CASSFKNIQYF. The CDR3 coding sequence is TGCGCCAGCAGCTTTAAAAACATTCAGTACTTC.